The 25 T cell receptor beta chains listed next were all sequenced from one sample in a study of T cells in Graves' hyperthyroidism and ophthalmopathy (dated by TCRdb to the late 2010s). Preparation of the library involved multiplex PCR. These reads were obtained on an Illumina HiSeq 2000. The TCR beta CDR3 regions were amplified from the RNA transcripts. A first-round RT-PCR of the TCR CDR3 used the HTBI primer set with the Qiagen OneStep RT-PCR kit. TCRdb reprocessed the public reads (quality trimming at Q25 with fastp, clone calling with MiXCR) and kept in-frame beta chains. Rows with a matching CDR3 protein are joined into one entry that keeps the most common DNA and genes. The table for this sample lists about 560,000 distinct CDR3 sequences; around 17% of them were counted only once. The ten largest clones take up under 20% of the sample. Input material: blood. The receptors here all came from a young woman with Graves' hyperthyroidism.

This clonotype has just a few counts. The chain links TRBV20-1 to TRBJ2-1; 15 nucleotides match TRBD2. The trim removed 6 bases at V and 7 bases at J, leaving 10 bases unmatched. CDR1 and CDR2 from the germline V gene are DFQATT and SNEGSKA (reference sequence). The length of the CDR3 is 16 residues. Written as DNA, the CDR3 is TGCAGTGCCCACTCCGGGACTAGCGGGAGGAAGAATGAGCAGTTCTTC. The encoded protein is CSAHSGTSGRKNEQFF.

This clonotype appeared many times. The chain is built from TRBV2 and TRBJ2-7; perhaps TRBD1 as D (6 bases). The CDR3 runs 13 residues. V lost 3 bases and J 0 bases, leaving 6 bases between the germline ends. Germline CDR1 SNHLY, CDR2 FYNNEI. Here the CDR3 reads CASSEGHSYEQYF. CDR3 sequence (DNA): TGTGCCAGCAGTGAGGGACACTCCTACGAGCAGTACTTC.

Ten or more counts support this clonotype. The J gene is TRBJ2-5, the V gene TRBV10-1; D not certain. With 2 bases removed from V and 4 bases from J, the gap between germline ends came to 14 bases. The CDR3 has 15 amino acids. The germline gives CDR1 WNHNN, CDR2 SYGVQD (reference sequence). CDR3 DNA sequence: TGCGCCAGCAGTGAGCACGGCCTGGTGGGAGAGACCCAGTACTTC. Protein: CASSEHGLVGETQYF.

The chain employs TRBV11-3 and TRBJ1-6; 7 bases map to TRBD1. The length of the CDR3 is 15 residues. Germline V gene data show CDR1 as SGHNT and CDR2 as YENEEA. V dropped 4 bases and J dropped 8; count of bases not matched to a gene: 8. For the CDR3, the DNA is TGTGCCAGCAGCTCGTCTCCAGGGGGTGATTCACCCCTCCACTTT. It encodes CASSSSPGGDSPLHF.

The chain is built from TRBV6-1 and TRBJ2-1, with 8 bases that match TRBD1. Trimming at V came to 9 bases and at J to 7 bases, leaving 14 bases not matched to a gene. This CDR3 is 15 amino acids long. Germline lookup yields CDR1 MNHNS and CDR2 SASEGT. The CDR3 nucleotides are TGTGCCAGTCAGACCGGGACAGGCTTGGGGAATGAGCAGTTCTTC. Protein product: CASQTGTGLGNEQFF.

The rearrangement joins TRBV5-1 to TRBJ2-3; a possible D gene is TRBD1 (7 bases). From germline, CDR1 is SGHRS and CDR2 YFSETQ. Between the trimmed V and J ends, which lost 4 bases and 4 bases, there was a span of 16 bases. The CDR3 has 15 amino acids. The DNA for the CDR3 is TGCGCCAGCAGCCCGGAGGGCAGGGGGGCAGATACGCAGTATTTT. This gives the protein CASSPEGRGADTQYF.

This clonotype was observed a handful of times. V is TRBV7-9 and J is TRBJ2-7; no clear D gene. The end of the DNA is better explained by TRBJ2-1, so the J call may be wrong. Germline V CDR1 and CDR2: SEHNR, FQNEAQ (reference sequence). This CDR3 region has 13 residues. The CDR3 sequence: CASSLTGRHEQFF. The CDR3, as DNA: TGTGCCAGCAGCTTAACGGGTAGGCACGAGCAGTTCTTC.

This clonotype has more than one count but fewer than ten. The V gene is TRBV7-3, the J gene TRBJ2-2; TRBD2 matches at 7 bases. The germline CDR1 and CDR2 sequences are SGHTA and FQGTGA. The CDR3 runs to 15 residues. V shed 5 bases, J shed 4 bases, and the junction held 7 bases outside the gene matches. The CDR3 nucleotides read TGTGCCAGCAGCCCTGAGCGGGGACGCACCGGGGAGCTGTTTTTT. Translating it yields CASSPERGRTGELFF. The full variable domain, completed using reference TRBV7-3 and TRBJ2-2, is GAGVSQTPSNKVTEKGKYVELRCDPISGHTALYWYRQSLGQGPEFLIYFQGTGAADDSGLPNDRFFAVRPEGSVSTLKIQRTERGDSAVYLCASSPERGRTGELFFGEGSRLTVL.

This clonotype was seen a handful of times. DNA for the CDR3: TGTGCCAGCAGTGAAAGCTGGGCGGTCCAGGGGATCTACACCTTC. Its translation is CASSESWAVQGIYTF. The chain carries TRBV6-1 and TRBJ1-2; D perhaps matches TRBD1 (6 bases). Germline assignment: CDR1 MNHNS and CDR2 SASEGT. This CDR3 contains 15 residues. Trimming removed 2 bases at V and 10 bases at J, with 20 bases between.

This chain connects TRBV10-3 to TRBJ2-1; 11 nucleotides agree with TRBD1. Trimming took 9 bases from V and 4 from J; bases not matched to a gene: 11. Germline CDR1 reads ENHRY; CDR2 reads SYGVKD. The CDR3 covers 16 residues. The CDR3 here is CAISPAGTGGYNEQFF. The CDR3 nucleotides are TGTGCCATTTCCCCAGCCGGGACAGGGGGATACAATGAGCAGTTCTTC.

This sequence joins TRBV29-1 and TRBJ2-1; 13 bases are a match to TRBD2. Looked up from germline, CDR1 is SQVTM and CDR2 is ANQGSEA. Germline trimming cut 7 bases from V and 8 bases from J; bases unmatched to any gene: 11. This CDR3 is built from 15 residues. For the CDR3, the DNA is TGCAGCGGGGACTGGACTAGCGGGAGTGGGGATGAGCAGTTCTTC. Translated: CSGDWTSGSGDEQFF.

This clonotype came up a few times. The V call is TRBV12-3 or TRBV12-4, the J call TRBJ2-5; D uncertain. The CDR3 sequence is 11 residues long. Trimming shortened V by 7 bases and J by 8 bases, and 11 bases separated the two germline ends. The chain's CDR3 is CASTQSVTQYF. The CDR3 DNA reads TGTGCCAGCACCCAATCAGTCACCCAGTACTTC.

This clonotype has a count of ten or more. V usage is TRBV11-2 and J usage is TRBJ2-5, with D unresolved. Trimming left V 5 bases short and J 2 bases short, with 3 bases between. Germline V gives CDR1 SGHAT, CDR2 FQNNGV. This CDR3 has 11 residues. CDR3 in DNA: TGTGCCAGCAGCGAACAAGAGACCCAGTACTTC. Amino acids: CASSEQETQYF.

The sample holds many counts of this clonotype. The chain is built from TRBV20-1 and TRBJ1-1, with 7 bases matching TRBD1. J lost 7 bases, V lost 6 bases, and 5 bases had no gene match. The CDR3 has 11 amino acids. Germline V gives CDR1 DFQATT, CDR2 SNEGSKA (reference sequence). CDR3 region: CSAKGQSEAFF. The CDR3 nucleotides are TGCAGTGCCAAGGGACAGAGTGAAGCTTTCTTT.

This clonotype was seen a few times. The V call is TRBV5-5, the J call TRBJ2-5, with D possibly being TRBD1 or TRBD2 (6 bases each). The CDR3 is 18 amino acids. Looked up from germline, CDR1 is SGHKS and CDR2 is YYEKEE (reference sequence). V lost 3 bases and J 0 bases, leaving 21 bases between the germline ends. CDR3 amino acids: CASSYTLGTGRYQETQYF. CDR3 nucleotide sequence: TGTGCCAGCAGCTACACCCTAGGCACAGGGAGGTACCAAGAGACCCAGTACTTC.

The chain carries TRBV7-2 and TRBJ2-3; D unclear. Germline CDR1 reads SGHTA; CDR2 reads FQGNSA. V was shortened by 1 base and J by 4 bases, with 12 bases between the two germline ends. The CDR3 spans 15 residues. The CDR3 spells CASSLGATSADTQYF. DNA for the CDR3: TGTGCCAGCAGCTTAGGGGCGACGTCGGCAGATACGCAGTATTTT.

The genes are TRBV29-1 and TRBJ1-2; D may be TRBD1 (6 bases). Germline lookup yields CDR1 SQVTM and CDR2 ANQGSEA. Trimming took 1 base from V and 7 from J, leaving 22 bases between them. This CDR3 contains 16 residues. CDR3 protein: CSVEAQGNPVVGGYTF. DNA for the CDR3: TGCAGCGTTGAAGCGCAGGGGAATCCTGTAGTTGGTGGCTACACCTTC.

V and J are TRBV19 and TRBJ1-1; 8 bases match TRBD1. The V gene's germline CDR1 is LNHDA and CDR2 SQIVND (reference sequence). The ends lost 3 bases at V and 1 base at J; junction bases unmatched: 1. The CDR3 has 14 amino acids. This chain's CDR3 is CASSIGTGNTEAFF. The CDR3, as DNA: TGTGCCAGTAGTATTGGGACAGGGAACACTGAAGCTTTCTTT.

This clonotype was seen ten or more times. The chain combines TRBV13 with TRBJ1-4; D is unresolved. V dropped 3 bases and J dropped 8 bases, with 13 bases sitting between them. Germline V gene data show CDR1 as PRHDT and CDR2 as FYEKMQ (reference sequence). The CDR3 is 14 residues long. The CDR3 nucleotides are TGTGCCAGCAGCTTTAGGACGGCGGGGGAAAAACTGTTTTTT. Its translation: CASSFRTAGEKLFF.

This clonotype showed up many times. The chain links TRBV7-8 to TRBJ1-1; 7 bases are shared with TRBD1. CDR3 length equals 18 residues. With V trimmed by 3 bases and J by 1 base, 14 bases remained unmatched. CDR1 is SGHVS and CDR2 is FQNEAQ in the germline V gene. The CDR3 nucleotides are TGTGCCAGCAGCTTTTCCCTCGCGGAGCCAGGGGGGAACACTGAAGCTTTCTTT. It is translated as CASSFSLAEPGGNTEAFF.

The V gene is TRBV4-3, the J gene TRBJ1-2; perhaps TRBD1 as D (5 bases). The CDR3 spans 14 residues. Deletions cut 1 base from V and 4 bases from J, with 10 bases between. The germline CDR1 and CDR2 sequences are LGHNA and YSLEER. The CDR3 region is CASSQVHRLYGYTF. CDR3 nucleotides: TGCGCCAGCAGCCAAGTACACAGGCTCTATGGCTACACCTTC.

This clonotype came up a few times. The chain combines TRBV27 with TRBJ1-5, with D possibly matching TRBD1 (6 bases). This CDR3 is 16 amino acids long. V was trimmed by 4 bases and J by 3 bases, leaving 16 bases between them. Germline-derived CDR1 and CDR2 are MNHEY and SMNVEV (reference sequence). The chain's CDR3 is CASSSYPRGFNQPQHF. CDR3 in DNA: TGTGCCAGCAGTTCATACCCCAGGGGCTTCAATCAGCCCCAGCATTTT.

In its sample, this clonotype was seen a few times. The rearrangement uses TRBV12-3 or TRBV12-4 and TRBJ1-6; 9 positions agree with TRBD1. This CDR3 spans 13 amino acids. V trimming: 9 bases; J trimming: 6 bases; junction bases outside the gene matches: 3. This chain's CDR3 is CASTTGGNSPLHF. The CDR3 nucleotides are TGTGCCAGTACGACAGGGGGTAATTCACCCCTCCACTTT.

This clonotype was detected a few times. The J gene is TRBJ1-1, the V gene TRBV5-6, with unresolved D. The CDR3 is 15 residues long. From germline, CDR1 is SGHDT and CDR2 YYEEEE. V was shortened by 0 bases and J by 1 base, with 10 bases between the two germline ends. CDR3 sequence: CASSLDRGRNTEAFF. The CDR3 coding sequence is TGTGCCAGCAGCTTGGACCGTGGAAGGAACACTGAAGCTTTCTTT.

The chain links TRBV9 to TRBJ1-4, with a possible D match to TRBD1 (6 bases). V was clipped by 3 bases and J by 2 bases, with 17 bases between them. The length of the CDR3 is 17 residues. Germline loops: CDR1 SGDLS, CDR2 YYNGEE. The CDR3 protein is CASSGEERGITNEKLFF. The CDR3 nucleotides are TGTGCCAGCAGCGGAGAAGAGAGGGGGATTACTAATGAAAAACTGTTTTTT.